The clone carrying this TCR beta chain came up a few times. Indicated time point: pre-sensitization, week 0. Treatment given: therapeutic diphenylcyclopropenone sensitization with weekly scalp DPC. In germline, CDR1 is MNHEY, CDR2 SVGEGT. Trimming took 7 bases from V and 5 from J, leaving 14 bases between them. The CDR3 length is 13 residues. MiXCR, run by TCRdb on the RACE reads, gives a single entry per CDR3 protein. The sample lists about 250,000 distinct CDR3 sequences, 7.5% to 8% seen once, with around 1.2% in the top ten. This sample is part of a study of human T cells and chemical hapten exposure.

The clonotype comes from a man aged 18 to 29 with alopecia areata. Some clones in this sample may be carry-over from other donors' samples. V usage is TRBV6-2 or TRBV6-3 and J usage is TRBJ1-2; D is possibly TRBD1 (5 bases). The source material was whole blood, sampled in connection with sensitization to the hapten diphenylcyclopropenone (DPC). CDR3 nucleotide sequence: TGTGCCAGCATGGAGGGACTGGCATATGGCTACACCTTC. This sequence encodes CASMEGLAYGYTF.